These T cell receptor beta chains were read from a single sample in a study of blood T cell repertoires in COVID-19. Clones were read by immunoSEQ multiplex PCR, and TCRdb kept only the in-frame ones, dropping some. Among 42,000 or so clones listed, around nine tenths were seen once. Source material: peripheral blood. These receptors all stem from a human donor in a cohort sampled during active COVID-19. Both conserved end residues are part of each CDR3. D genes are given only for firm matches. Size is omitted from some rows. Given values are once, few, many or a class for expanded clones.

D gene | J gene | V gene | clone size | CDR3 DNA | CDR3 protein
TRBD1 | TRBJ1-1 | TRBV6-4 | NA | TGTGCCAGCAGATGGGAACAGGGGTCAAACACTGAAGCTTTCTTT | CASRWEQGSNTEAFF
NA | TRBJ2-3 | TRBV1 | once | TGCACCAGCAGCCAGGGACTAGCGGGGTTACTCACAGATACGCAGTATTTT | CTSSQGLAGLLTDTQYF
NA | TRBJ1-5 | TRBV27 | once | TGTGCCAGCAGTTTATCAGGACAGAGGAATCAGCCCCAGCATTTT | CASSLSGQRNQPQHF
NA | TRBJ1-1 | TRBV5-6 | few | TGTGCCAGCAGCTTCGGGGGTAACACTGAAGCTTTCTTT | CASSFGGNTEAFF
NA | TRBJ1-5 | TRBV2 | NA | TGTGCCAGCAGTTCCCCCCGGGGTGGGAGTCAGCCCCAGCATTTT | CASSSPRGGSQPQHF
NA | TRBJ1-1 | TRBV18 | NA | TGTGCCAGCTCCTCGGATGGGGGAGGGAACACTGAAGCTTTCTTT | CASSSDGGGNTEAFF
NA | TRBJ2-5 | TRBV5-1 | NA | TGCGCCAGCAGCTTGGTGGGGGCCCTCCAAGAGACCCAGTACTTC | CASSLVGALQETQYF
NA | TRBJ1-1 | TRBV4-2 | few | TGTGCCAGCAGCCACAAATTCAACACTGAAGCTTTCTTT | CASSHKFNTEAFF
NA | TRBJ2-5 | TRBV2 | NA | TGTGCCAGCAGTGCTTCGGGTCAAGAGACCCAGTACTTC | CASSASGQETQYF
TRBD1 | TRBJ1-4 | TRBV9 | NA | TGTGCCAGCAGCGTAGCACCCGACAGGGGGCTTTCTGAAAAACTGTTTTTT | CASSVAPDRGLSEKLFF
TRBD1 | TRBJ2-5 | TRBV11-1 | NA | TGTGCCAGCAGCAAAGGGGGCGTTGAGACCCAGTACTTC | CASSKGGVETQYF
NA | TRBJ2-3 | TRBV21-1 | NA | TGTGCCAGCAGCCCTCCGGGGGAGGACGGGGACAGGGTGAGAGATACGCAGTATTTT | CASSPPGEDGDRVRDTQYF
TRBD1 | TRBJ1-3 | TRBV5-4 | NA | TGTGCCAGCAGCGGTAACAGGGGGTTGAACTCTGGAAACACCATATATTTT | CASSGNRGLNSGNTIYF
TRBD1 | TRBJ1-1 | TRBV6-5 | NA | TGTGCCAGCACCATGGACAGGGGGGACACTGAAGCTTTCTTT | CASTMDRGDTEAFF
NA | TRBJ1-6 | TRBV7-9 | NA | TGTGCCAGCAGCTTAATAGAGGGCCGGTCACCCCTCCACTTT | CASSLIEGRSPLHF
NA | TRBJ2-7 | TRBV18 | once | TGTGCCAGCTCACCCGCCTCCCAGCGCTACGAGCAGTACTTC | CASSPASQRYEQYF
NA | TRBJ2-7 | TRBV5-1 | NA | TGCGCCAGCAGCTTAGGAGGGAACTCCTACGAGCAGTACTTC | CASSLGGNSYEQYF
NA | TRBJ2-1 | TRBV30 | NA | TGTGCCTGGAGTGAAGGGCGGGGCAACAATGAGCAGTTCTTC | CAWSEGRGNNEQFF
TRBD2 | TRBJ2-5 | TRBV5-4 | NA | TGTGCCAGCAGCCTCCGGGGGGGTAGGATCCAGTACTTC | CASSLRGGRIQYF
TRBD1 | TRBJ2-7 | TRBV6-5 | NA | TGTGCCAGCAGTTACGGGACAGGGGGAGCCTACGAGCAGTACTTC | CASSYGTGGAYEQYF
NA | TRBJ2-1 | TRBV9 | NA | TGTGCCAGCAGCGTATCCCACGGGGGTAACAATGAGCAGTTCTTC | CASSVSHGGNNEQFF
TRBD1 | TRBJ2-2 | TRBV19 | NA | TGTGCCAGTAGTGGGACAGGGGGTGTCGGGGAGCTGTTTTTT | CASSGTGGVGELFF
NA | TRBJ1-5 | TRBV3-1/TRBV3-2 | NA | TGTGCCAGCAGCCGAAGCCAACAGAACAATCAGCCCCAGCATTTT | CASSRSQQNNQPQHF
TRBD1 | TRBJ1-4 | TRBV11-2 | NA | TGTGCCAGCAGCGACCCGGGACAGGGCAATGAAAAACTGTTTTTT | CASSDPGQGNEKLFF
NA | TRBJ1-5 | TRBV21-1 | NA | TGTGCCAGCAGCAGCAGGGCTGATCAGCCCCAGCATTTT | CASSSRADQPQHF
TRBD2 | TRBJ2-3 | TRBV24-1 | NA | TGTGCCACCCACCGACTAAGCGGGGGGTGTGAAGATACGCAGTATTTT | CATHRLSGGCEDTQYF
NA | TRBJ1-4 | TRBV7-2 | once | TGTGCCAGCAGCTGGGGTGGGCAGGGTCGCGAAAAACTGTTTTTT | CASSWGGQGREKLFF
NA | TRBJ2-7 | TRBV5-4 | NA | TGTGCCAGCAGCTTGCTAGAGGGCAAAGCTAACCCCGAGCAGTACTTC | CASSLLEGKANPEQYF
NA | TRBJ2-1 | TRBV4-1 | once | TGCGCCAGCAGCCAAGTACTAAGGGAGAATGAGCAGTTCTTC | CASSQVLRENEQFF
NA | TRBJ1-5 | TRBV15 | NA | TGTGCCACCAGCAGAGGTCAGGAGCCCCAGCATTTT | CATSRGQEPQHF
NA | TRBJ2-1 | TRBV5-1 | NA | TGCGCCAGCAGCTTGGCCGGCGGGATAGTCTACAATGAGCAGTTCTTC | CASSLAGGIVYNEQFF
NA | TRBJ2-7 | TRBV7-2 | NA | TGTGCCAGCAGCTTATTTGGGGGCACCTACGAGCAGTACTTC | CASSLFGGTYEQYF
NA | TRBJ2-7 | TRBV4-1 | NA | TGCGCCAGCAGCCTGAGACAGAGCTCCTACGAGCAGTACTTC | CASSLRQSSYEQYF
NA | TRBJ2-1 | TRBV2 | NA | TGTGCCAGCAGGCTACTAGTAAATAATGAGCAGTTCTTC | CASRLLVNNEQFF
NA | TRBJ2-1 | TRBV11-3 | NA | TGTGCCAGCCAAGTAACGGGGGAGATTTACAATGAGCAGTTCTTC | CASQVTGEIYNEQFF
NA | TRBJ1-2 | TRBV19 | NA | TGTGCCAGTAGTATCGGTGCGGGGTACTATGGCTACACCTTC | CASSIGAGYYGYTF
TRBD1 | TRBJ2-7 | TRBV9 | NA | TGTGCCAGCAGCCCCCGGGACAGTATCTACGAGCAGTACTTC | CASSPRDSIYEQYF
TRBD1 | TRBJ1-2 | TRBV5-4 | NA | TGTGCCAGCAGCTTGCAGGGGGCCAACTATGGCTACACCTTC | CASSLQGANYGYTF